This T cell receptor (beta chain) was profiled in a study of regulatory T cells in long-lasting Graves disease. Findings and caveats of the study: When disease was persistent, TRBV28, TRBJ1-2 and TRBJ2-5 were the favored segments.

This clonotype was observed a single time. Its antigen is not identified. A read error is likely here: a far larger clone is one base away. HTBI primers from iRepertoire and Arm-PCR of CDR3 regions yielded the TCR beta libraries. TCRdb called the multiplex PCR reads again in MiXCR, with one record for every CDR3 protein. This repertoire shows 680,000 or so distinct CDR3 sequences, approximately 15% found once; its top ten account for more than 15%. The CDR3 covers 13 residues. V was clipped by 6 bases and J by 0 bases, with 8 bases between them. Germline V gives CDR1 SGHDN, CDR2 FVKESK. Time point described: newly diagnosed GD, antithyroid drugs for less than 3 months. Preparation of the TCR library used RNA extracted from PBMCs. These data were also reused for a study on T cells in Graves' hyperthyroidism and ophthalmopathy.

The chain uses TRBV14 and TRBJ1-1; no reliable D call. The clonotype comes from a woman in her twenties or thirties with Graves disease. The starting material was peripheral blood mononuclear cells (PBMCs), obtained at new diagnosis, from a patient treated with antithyroid drugs. Here the CDR3 reads CASRLRVNTEAFF. In DNA, the CDR3 is TGTGCCAGCAGGTTACGGGTGAACACTGAAGCTTTCTTT.